What follows describes a single T cell receptor beta chain. Its specificity is unknown. The V and J ends lost 0 bases and 3 bases, in that order; junction bases with no gene match: 4. The CDR3 covers 16 residues. Germline values: CDR1 LNHDA, CDR2 SQIVND (reference sequence). Time point indicated: week 23, last vaccination. In every dose of vaccine, 300 ug of mutant IDH1 20-mer peptide was given alongside topical imiquimod. The data were obtained in a study of a mutant IDH1 vaccine in newly diagnosed glioma. Clones were sequenced by immunoSEQ multiplex PCR, and TCRdb holds only the in-frame ones, with some missing. The sample carries just over 65,000 clones, approximately 87% recorded once.

The rearrangement uses TRBV19 and TRBJ1-5; 8 bases are a match to TRBD1. Specimen: PBMCs, collected from a glioma patient whose treatment included an IDH1 peptide vaccine. This sequence originates from a man between 18 and 29 years old with glioma. The CDR3 bases are TGTGCCAGTAGTATAGATCGGGGACAGGTCAATCAGCCCCAGCATTTT. Translating gives CASSIDRGQVNQPQHF.